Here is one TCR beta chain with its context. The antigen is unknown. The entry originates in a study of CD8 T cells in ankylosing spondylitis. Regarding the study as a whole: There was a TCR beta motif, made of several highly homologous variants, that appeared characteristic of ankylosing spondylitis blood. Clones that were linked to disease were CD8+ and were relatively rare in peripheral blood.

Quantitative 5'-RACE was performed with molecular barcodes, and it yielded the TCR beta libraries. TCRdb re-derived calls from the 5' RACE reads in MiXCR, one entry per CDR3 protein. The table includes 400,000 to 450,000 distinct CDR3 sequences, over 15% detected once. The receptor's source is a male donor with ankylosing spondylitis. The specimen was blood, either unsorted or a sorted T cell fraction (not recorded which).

CDR3 region: CSVTGQVGTEAFF. In nucleotides, the CDR3 is TGCAGCGTTACCGGACAGGTTGGCACTGAAGCTTTCTTT. This chain connects TRBV29-1 to TRBJ1-1, with 7 nucleotides matching TRBD1. Per the germline V gene, CDR1 is SQVTM and CDR2 is ANQGSEA. The V segment lost 5 bases and the J segment 4 bases; nucleotides outside the gene matches: 7. The CDR3 covers 13 residues.